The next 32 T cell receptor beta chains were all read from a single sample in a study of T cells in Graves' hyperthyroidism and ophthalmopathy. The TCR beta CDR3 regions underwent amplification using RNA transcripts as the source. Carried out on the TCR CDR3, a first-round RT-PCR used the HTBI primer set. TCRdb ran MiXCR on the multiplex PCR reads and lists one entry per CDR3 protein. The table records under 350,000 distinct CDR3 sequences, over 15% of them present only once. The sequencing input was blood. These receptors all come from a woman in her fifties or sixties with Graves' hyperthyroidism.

The CDR3 region is CASSLEEVANYGYTF. CDR3 DNA: TGTGCCAGCAGCTTAGAGGAGGTGGCCAACTATGGCTACACCTTC. The gene calls are TRBV7-9 and TRBJ1-2; D is ambiguous. The germline V and J ends were trimmed by 1 base and 2 bases, with 11 bases remaining between them. Germline V lookup: CDR1 SEHNR, CDR2 FQNEAQ (reference sequence). This CDR3 comprises 15 residues.

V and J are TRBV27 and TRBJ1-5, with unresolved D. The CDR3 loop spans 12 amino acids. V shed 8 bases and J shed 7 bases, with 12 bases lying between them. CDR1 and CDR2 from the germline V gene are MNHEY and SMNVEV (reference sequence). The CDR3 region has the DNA TGTGCCAGCGGGTCAGAGGGCCAGCCCCAGCATTTT. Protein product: CASGSEGQPQHF.

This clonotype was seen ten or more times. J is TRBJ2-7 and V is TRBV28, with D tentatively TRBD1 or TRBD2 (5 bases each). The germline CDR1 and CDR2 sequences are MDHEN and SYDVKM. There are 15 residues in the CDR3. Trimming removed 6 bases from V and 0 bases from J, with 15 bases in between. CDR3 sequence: CASSPRGGSSYEQYF. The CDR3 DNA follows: TGTGCCAGCAGCCCTCGGGGCGGCAGCTCCTACGAGCAGTACTTC.

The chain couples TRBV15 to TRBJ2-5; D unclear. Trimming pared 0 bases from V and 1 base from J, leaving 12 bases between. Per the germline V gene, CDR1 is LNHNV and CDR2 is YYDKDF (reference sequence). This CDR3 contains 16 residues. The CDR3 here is CATSREGFRRQETQYF. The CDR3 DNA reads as TGTGCCACCAGCAGAGAAGGTTTCAGGCGCCAAGAGACCCAGTACTTC.

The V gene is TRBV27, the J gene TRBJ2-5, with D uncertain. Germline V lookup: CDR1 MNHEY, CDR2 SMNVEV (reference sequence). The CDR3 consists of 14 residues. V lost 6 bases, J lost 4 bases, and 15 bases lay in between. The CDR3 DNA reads TGTGCCAGCAGCCCCTTCGGGCCACGAGAGACCCAGTACTTC. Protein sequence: CASSPFGPRETQYF.

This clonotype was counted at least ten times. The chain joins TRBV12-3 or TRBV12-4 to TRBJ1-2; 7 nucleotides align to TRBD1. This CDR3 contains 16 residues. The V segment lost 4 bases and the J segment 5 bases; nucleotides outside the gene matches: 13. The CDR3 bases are TGTGCCAGCAGTTCCCCGACAGGGAGGGCGGGTTATGGCTACACCTTC. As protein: CASSSPTGRAGYGYTF.

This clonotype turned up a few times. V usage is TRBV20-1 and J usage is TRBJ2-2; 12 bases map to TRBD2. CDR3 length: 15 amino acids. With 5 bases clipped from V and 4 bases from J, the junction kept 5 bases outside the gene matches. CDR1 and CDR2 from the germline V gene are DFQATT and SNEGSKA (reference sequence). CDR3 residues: CSAPLAGGPTGELFF. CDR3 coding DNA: TGCAGTGCTCCCCTAGCGGGGGGGCCCACCGGGGAGCTGTTTTTT.

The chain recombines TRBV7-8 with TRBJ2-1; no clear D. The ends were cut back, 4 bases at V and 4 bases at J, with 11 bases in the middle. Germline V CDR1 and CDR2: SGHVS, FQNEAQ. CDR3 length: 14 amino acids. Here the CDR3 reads CASSSSGLYNEQFF. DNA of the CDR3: TGTGCCAGCAGCTCCAGTGGGCTTTACAATGAGCAGTTCTTC.

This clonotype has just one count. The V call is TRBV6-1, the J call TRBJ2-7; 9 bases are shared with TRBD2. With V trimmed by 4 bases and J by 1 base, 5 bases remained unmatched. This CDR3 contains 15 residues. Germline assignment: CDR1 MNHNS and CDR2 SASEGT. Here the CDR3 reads CASSGGGGGSYEQYV. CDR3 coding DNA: TGTGCCAGCAGTGGTGGCGGGGGGGGTTCCTACGAGCAGTACGTC.

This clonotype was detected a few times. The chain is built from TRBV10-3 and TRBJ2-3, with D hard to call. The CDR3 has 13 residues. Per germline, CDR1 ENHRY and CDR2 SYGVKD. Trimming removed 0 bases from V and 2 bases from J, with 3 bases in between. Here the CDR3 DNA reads TGTGCCATCAGTGAGTCGATCACAGATACGCAGTATTTT. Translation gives CAISESITDTQYF.

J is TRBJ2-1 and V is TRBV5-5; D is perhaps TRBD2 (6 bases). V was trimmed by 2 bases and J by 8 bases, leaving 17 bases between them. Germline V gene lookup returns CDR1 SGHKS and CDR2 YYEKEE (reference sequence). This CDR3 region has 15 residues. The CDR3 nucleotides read TGTGCCAGCAGCTTTTCGGCGGGATTTATCGATGAGCAGTTCTTC. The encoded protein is CASSFSAGFIDEQFF.

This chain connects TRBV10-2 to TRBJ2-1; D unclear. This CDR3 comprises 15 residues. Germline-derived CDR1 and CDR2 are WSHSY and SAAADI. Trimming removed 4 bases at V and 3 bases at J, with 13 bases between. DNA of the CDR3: TGCGCCAGCAGTGTGCAGGAGCGTGGCTACAATGAGCAGTTCTTC. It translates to CASSVQERGYNEQFF.

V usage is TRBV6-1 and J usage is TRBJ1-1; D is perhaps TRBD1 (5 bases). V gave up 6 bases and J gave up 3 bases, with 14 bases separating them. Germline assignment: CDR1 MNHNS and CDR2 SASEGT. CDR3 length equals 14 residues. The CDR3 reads CASSGPRGDTEAFF. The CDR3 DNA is TGTGCCAGCAGCGGCCCCCGGGGGGACACTGAAGCTTTCTTT.

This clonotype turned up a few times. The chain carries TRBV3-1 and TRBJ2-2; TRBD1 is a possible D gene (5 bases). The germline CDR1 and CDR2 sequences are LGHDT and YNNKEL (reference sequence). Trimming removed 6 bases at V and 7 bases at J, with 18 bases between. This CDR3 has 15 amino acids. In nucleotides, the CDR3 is TGTGCCAGCAGATTCACCGACCGAAGGGGCGGGGAGCTGTTTTTT. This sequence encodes CASRFTDRRGGELFF.

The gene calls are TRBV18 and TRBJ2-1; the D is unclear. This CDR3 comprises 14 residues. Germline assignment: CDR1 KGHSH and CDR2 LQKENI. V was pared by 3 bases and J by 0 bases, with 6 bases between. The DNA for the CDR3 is TGTGCCAGCTCACCCCAAGACTCCTACAATGAGCAGTTCTTC. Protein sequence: CASSPQDSYNEQFF.

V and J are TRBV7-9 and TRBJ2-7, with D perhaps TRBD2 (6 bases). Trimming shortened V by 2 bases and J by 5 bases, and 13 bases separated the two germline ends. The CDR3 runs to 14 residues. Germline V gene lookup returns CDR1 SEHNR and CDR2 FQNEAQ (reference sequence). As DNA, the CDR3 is TGTGCCAGCAGCTTACAAACGGGAGAGGACGAGCAGTACTTC. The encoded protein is CASSLQTGEDEQYF.

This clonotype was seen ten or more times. CDR3 residues: CASSLSTSPLHF. The CDR3 DNA reads as TGTGCCAGCAGCCTGAGCACTTCACCCCTCCACTTT. The chain has TRBV3-1 and TRBJ1-6; D gene uncertain. This CDR3 region has 12 residues. Trimming removed 4 bases at V and 9 bases at J, with 7 bases between. Germline assignment: CDR1 LGHDT and CDR2 YNNKEL (reference sequence).

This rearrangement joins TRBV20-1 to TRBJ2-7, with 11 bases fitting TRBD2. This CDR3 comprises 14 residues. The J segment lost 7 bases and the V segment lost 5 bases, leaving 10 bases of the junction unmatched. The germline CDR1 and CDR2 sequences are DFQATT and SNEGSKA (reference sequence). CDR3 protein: CSAGTSGFWVEQYF. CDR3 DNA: TGCAGTGCTGGGACTAGCGGATTTTGGGTTGAGCAGTACTTC.

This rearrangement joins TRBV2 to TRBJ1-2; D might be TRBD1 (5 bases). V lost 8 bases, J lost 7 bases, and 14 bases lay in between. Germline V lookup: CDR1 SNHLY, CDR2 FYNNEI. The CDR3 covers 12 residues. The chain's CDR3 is CASWGGGGGYTF. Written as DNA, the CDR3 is TGTGCCAGCTGGGGCGGAGGAGGTGGCTACACCTTC.

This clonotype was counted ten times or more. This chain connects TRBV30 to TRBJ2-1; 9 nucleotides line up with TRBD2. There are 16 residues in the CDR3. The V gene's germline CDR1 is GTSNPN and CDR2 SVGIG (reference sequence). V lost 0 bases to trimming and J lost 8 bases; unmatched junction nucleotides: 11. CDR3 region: CAWSVGLAGPGDEQFF. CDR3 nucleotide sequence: TGTGCCTGGAGTGTAGGTCTAGCGGGGCCGGGGGATGAGCAGTTCTTC.

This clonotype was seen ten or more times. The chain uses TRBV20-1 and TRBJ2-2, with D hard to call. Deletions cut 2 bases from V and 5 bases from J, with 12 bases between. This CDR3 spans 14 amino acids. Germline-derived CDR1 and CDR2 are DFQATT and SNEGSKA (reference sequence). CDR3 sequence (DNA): TGCAGTGCTAGACTCGAACAGATAACCGGGGAGCTGTTTTTT. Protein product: CSARLEQITGELFF.

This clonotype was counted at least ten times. CDR3 DNA sequence: TGTGCCAGCTCACCCGCTTCAGGGGTTGAGAACACTGAAGCTTTCTTT. As protein: CASSPASGVENTEAFF. The chain links TRBV18 to TRBJ1-1, with D possibly TRBD1 on 6 matching bases. Germline loops: CDR1 KGHSH, CDR2 LQKENI. This CDR3 region has 16 residues. V was shortened by 3 bases and J by 1 base, with 15 bases between the two germline ends.

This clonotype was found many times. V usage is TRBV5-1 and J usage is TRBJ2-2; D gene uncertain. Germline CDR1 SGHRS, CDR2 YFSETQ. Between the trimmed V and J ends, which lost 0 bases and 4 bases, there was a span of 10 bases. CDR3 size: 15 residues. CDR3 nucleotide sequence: TGCGCCAGCAGCTTGGAGAATGAAGGCACCGGGGAGCTGTTTTTT. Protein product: CASSLENEGTGELFF.

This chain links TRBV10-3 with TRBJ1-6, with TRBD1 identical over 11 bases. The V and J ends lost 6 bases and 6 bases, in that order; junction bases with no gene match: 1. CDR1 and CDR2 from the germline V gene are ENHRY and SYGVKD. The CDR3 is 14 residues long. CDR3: CAIRGTGGNSPLHF. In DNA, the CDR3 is TGTGCCATCAGGGGGACAGGGGGTAATTCACCCCTCCACTTT.

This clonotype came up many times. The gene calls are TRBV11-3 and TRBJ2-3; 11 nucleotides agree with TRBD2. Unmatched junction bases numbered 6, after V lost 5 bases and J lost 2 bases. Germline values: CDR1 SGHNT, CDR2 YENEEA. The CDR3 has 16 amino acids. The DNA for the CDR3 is TGTGCCAGCAGCCCGGGGACTAGCGGCTTCACAGATACGCAGTATTTT. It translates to CASSPGTSGFTDTQYF.

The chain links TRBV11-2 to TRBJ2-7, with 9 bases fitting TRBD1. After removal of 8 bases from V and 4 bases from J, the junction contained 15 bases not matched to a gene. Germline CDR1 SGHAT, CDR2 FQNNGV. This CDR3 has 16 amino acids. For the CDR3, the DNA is TGTGCCAGCGGTAAACTGGACAGGGGCCTGGGGTACGAGCAGTACTTC. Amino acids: CASGKLDRGLGYEQYF.

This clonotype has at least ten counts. The CDR3 protein is CASRATGLNTGELFF. CDR3 nucleotides: TGCGCCAGCAGGGCTACGGGGTTAAACACCGGGGAGCTGTTTTTT. The chain links TRBV5-1 to TRBJ2-2, with D possibly TRBD2 on 5 matching bases. The V gene's germline CDR1 is SGHRS and CDR2 YFSETQ. CDR3 length: 15 residues. V dropped 5 bases and J dropped 2 bases, with 13 bases sitting between them. Full variable domain (missing parts from reference TRBV5-1 and TRBJ2-2): KAGVTQTPRYLIKTRGQQVTLSCSPISGHRSVSWYQQTPGQGLQFLFEYFSETQRNKGNFPGRFSGRQFSNSRSEMNVSTLELGDSALYLCASRATGLNTGELFFGEGSRLTVL.

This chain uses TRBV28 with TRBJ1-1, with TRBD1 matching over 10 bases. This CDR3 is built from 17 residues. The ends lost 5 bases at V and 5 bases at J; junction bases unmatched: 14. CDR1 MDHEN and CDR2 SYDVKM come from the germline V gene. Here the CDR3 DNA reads TGTGCCAGCAGTGCCAGGGACAGGGGCGGAGGGGGTACTGAAGCTTTCTTT. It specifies CASSARDRGGGGTEAFF.

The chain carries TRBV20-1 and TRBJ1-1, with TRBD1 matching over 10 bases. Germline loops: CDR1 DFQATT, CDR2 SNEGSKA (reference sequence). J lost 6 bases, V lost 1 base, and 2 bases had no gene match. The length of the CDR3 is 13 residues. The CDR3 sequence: CSARAGTGAEAFF. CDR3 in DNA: TGCAGTGCTAGAGCTGGGACAGGGGCTGAAGCTTTCTTT.

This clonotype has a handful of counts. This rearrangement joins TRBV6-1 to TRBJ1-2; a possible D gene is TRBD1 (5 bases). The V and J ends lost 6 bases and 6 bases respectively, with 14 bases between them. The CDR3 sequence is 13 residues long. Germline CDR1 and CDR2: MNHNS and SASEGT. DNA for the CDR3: TGTGCCAGCAGCCCCTCGGGGGGAAATGGCTACACCTTC. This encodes CASSPSGGNGYTF.

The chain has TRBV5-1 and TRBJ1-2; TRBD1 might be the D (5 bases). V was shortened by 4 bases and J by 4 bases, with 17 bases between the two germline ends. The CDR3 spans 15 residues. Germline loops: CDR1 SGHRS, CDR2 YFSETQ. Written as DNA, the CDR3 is TGCGCCAGCAGCACGTCCCGGGGCGCGAGCTATGGCTACACCTTC. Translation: CASSTSRGASYGYTF.

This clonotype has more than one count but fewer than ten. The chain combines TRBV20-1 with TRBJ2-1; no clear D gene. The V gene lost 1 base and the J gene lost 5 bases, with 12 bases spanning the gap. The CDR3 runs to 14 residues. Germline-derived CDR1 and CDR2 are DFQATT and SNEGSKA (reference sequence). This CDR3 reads CSARVSEMNNEQFF. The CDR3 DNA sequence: TGCAGTGCTAGAGTTTCGGAGATGAACAATGAGCAGTTCTTC.